Below are 25 T cell receptor beta chains sequenced from a single sample in a study of T cells in Graves' hyperthyroidism and ophthalmopathy. Template material for amplifying TCR beta CDR3 regions consisted of RNA transcripts. Using the HTBI primer set, a first-round RT-PCR was run on the TCR CDR3. TCRdb re-analysed the multiplex PCR reads in MiXCR, keeping a single row per CDR3 protein. The sample lists hundreds of thousands of distinct CDR3 sequences, around 21% occurring once. The source material was blood. All receptors derive from a man between 25 and 39 years old with Graves' ophthalmopathy.

This clonotype was detected only a few times. This chain uses TRBV6-2 or TRBV6-3 with TRBJ2-3; D is uncertain. CDR3 length equals 16 residues. The germline gives CDR1 MNHEY, CDR2 SVGEGT. V was pared by 0 bases and J by 2 bases, with 12 bases between. CDR3 coding DNA: TGTGCCAGCAGTTACTCGGGAAATCCTCTCACAGATACGCAGTATTTT. Translated: CASSYSGNPLTDTQYF.

The rearrangement joins TRBV12-3 or TRBV12-4 to TRBJ2-3; 7 nucleotides agree with TRBD2. The CDR3 spans 18 residues. The J segment lost 1 base and the V segment lost 3 bases, leaving 13 bases of the junction unmatched. The CDR3 region is CASSFARTSRDRTDTQYF. The CDR3, as DNA: TGTGCCAGCAGTTTCGCCCGGACTAGTCGGGATCGCACAGATACGCAGTATTTT.

This clonotype was seen a handful of times. J is TRBJ2-1 and V is TRBV9, with 7 bases aligning to TRBD2. Germline CDR1 SGDLS, CDR2 YYNGEE. Trimming removed 1 base from V and 8 bases from J; junction bases left unmatched: 18. The CDR3 totals 18 residues. As DNA, the CDR3 is TGTGCCAGCAGCGTACATAGGGAGGGGCGGGATGAGAAGGATGAGCAGTTCTTC. Translated: CASSVHREGRDEKDEQFF.

The chain carries TRBV2 and TRBJ2-5, with 11 positions matching TRBD2. The CDR3 has 14 amino acids. The germline V gene encodes CDR1 SNHLY and CDR2 FYNNEI. Trimming took 6 bases from V and 7 from J; bases not matched to a gene: 7. The CDR3 here is CASRTSGSIGTQYF. CDR3 nucleotides: TGTGCCAGCAGAACTAGCGGGAGTATCGGGACCCAGTACTTC. The full variable domain, its missing parts supplied by reference TRBV2 and TRBJ2-5, is EPEVTQTPSHQVTQMGQEVILRCVPISNHLYFYWYRQILGQKVEFLVSFYNNEISEKSEIFDDQFSVERPDGSNFTLKIRSTKLEDSAMYFCASRTSGSIGTQYFGPGTRLLVL.

The chain has TRBV6-1 and TRBJ1-4; D is perhaps TRBD1 (6 bases). The CDR3 sequence is 14 residues long. Germline CDR1 MNHNS, CDR2 SASEGT. The ends were cut back, 6 bases at V and 5 bases at J, with 13 bases in the middle. Written as DNA, the CDR3 is TGTGCCAGCAGAGGTGGGGGGCGGAATGAAAAACTGTTTTTT. It translates to CASRGGGRNEKLFF.

This clonotype was counted at least ten times. The rearrangement uses TRBV10-3 and TRBJ2-3; 7 nucleotides line up with TRBD2. Germline V gene sequence: CDR1 ENHRY, CDR2 SYGVKD. The J segment lost 0 bases and the V segment lost 4 bases, leaving 10 bases of the junction unmatched. CDR3 length: 17 amino acids. This CDR3 is CAISGAERGSSTDTQYF. Here the CDR3 DNA reads TGTGCCATCAGTGGAGCGGAGCGGGGTTCTAGCACAGATACGCAGTATTTT.

This clonotype showed up many times. The chain carries TRBV13 and TRBJ2-7; 11 nucleotides agree with TRBD2. The V gene end was trimmed by 4 bases and the J gene end by 7 bases; junction bases not matched to a gene: 9. There are 15 residues in the CDR3. Germline CDR1 is PRHDT and CDR2 is FYEKMQ (reference sequence). The chain's CDR3 is CASSSATSGKWEQYF. In DNA form, the CDR3 reads TGTGCCAGCAGCTCCGCGACTAGCGGGAAATGGGAGCAGTACTTC.

The J gene is TRBJ2-1, the V gene TRBV5-4, with unresolved D. Deletions cut 6 bases from V and 10 bases from J, with 11 bases between. The CDR3 is made up of 11 amino acids. CDR1 and CDR2 (germline): SGHNT, YYREEE (reference sequence). This CDR3 is CASILGGEQFF. The CDR3 nucleotides are TGTGCCAGCATCCTAGGCGGCGAGCAGTTCTTC.

J is TRBJ1-2 and V is TRBV10-3; no reliable D call. The CDR3 spans 15 residues. Germline V CDR1 and CDR2: ENHRY, SYGVKD. Trimming removed 2 bases at V and 1 base at J, with 11 bases between. CDR3 coding DNA: TGTGCCATCAGTGAGGCGGAAACTCTTAACTATGGCTACACCTTC. Translated, it gives CAISEAETLNYGYTF.

The chain couples TRBV5-1 to TRBJ2-7; D uncertain. Germline V gene data show CDR1 as SGHRS and CDR2 as YFSETQ. Trimming removed 3 bases at V and 1 base at J, with 8 bases between. This CDR3 comprises 13 residues. CDR3 sequence reads: CASSYDTSYEQYF. The CDR3 coding sequence is TGCGCCAGCAGCTACGACACTTCCTACGAGCAGTACTTC.

The chain joins TRBV6-2 or TRBV6-3 to TRBJ2-1, with TRBD2 matching 7 bases. Germline trimming cut 2 bases from V and 7 bases from J; bases unmatched to any gene: 5. Germline V gives CDR1 MNHEY, CDR2 SVGEGT. CDR3 length: 14 amino acids. The CDR3 reads CASSYSGAWNEQFF. As DNA, the CDR3 is TGTGCCAGCAGTTACAGCGGGGCATGGAATGAGCAGTTCTTC.

This clonotype was detected a few times. The chain carries TRBV20-1 and TRBJ2-7; TRBD2 matches at 7 bases. CDR1 DFQATT and CDR2 SNEGSKA come from the germline V gene (reference sequence). V trimming: 3 bases; J trimming: 0 bases; junction bases outside the gene matches: 5. The CDR3 totals 14 residues. CDR3 sequence: CSARRRGNSYEQYF. In DNA form, the CDR3 reads TGCAGTGCTAGGAGGCGGGGGAACTCCTACGAGCAGTACTTC.

This clonotype was recorded many times. The gene calls are TRBV6-1 and TRBJ2-7; D unresolved. CDR3 length: 15 residues. Trimming took 2 bases from V and 2 from J, leaving 13 bases between them. Germline assignment: CDR1 MNHNS and CDR2 SASEGT. Here the CDR3 reads CASSEWDRSTYEQYF. The CDR3 region has the DNA TGTGCCAGCAGTGAATGGGATAGGTCCACCTACGAGCAGTACTTC.

The V call is TRBV7-9, the J call TRBJ2-1; D remains unclear. Trimming took 2 bases from V and 0 from J, leaving 8 bases between them. In germline, CDR1 is SEHNR, CDR2 FQNEAQ (reference sequence). The CDR3 is 15 amino acids. The CDR3 DNA follows: TGTGCCAGCAGCTTAATAAGTCACTCCTACAATGAGCAGTTCTTC. This sequence encodes CASSLISHSYNEQFF.

The CDR3 is CASTQTPLVPLHF. CDR3 bases: TGTGCCAGCACCCAGACCCCCCTTGTACCCCTCCACTTT. The chain has TRBV6-1 and TRBJ1-6; D is ambiguous. This CDR3 has 13 amino acids. Germline-derived CDR1 and CDR2 are MNHNS and SASEGT. Trimming took 7 bases from V and 12 from J, leaving 16 bases between them.

The chain uses TRBV29-1 and TRBJ2-3; 7 bases are a match to TRBD1. This CDR3 is 12 amino acids long. V shed 7 bases, J shed 6 bases, and the junction held 7 bases outside the gene matches. CDR1 and CDR2 (germline): SQVTM, ANQGSEA. The CDR3 loop reads CSASDRADTQYF. The DNA for the CDR3 is TGCAGCGCCAGCGACAGGGCTGATACGCAGTATTTT.

The table lists this clonotype with a count of one. V is TRBV27 and J is TRBJ2-3, with 13 bases matching TRBD2. CDR1 and CDR2 (germline): MNHEY, SMNVEV (reference sequence). The CDR3 is 16 amino acids. J was trimmed by 2 bases and V by 4 bases; bases with no gene match: 3. The CDR3 nucleotides are TGTGCCAGCAGTTCACTAGCGGGAGGGTTCACAGATACGCAGTATTTT. Translation gives CASSSLAGGFTDTQYF.

The chain uses TRBV30 and TRBJ2-2; 11 nucleotides agree with TRBD2. CDR1 and CDR2 from the germline V gene are GTSNPN and SVGIG (reference sequence). The trim removed 3 bases at V and 5 bases at J, leaving 2 bases unmatched. This CDR3 is built from 14 residues. The CDR3 DNA sequence: TGTGCCTGGAGGGGACTAGCGGATACCGGGGAGCTGTTTTTT. Protein sequence: CAWRGLADTGELFF.

Ten or more counts support this clonotype. The chain employs TRBV20-1 and TRBJ1-4, with D hard to call. CDR1 and CDR2 from the germline V gene are DFQATT and SNEGSKA (reference sequence). The CDR3 consists of 11 residues. Trimming pared 3 bases from V and 6 bases from J, leaving 5 bases between. CDR3 nucleotide sequence: TGCAGTGCTAGTGTTCATGAAAAACTGTTTTTT. Translating it yields CSASVHEKLFF.

The chain has TRBV11-3 and TRBJ2-1; TRBD2 aligns across 9 bases. The CDR3 spans 16 residues. The ends lost 5 bases at V and 6 bases at J; junction bases unmatched: 11. Germline assignment: CDR1 SGHNT and CDR2 YENEEA. CDR3: CASSPELAGVGNEQFF. As DNA, the CDR3 is TGTGCCAGCAGCCCTGAATTAGCGGGAGTTGGCAATGAGCAGTTCTTC.

This clonotype came up a few times. CDR3 in amino acids: CASSMGGHLNTEAFF. For the CDR3, the DNA is TGTGCCAGTAGTATGGGAGGGCACCTAAACACTGAAGCTTTCTTT. The rearrangement joins TRBV19 to TRBJ1-1; D gene unclear. Germline loops: CDR1 LNHDA, CDR2 SQIVND (reference sequence). The germline V and J ends were trimmed by 3 bases and 2 bases, with 13 bases remaining between them. The CDR3 sequence is 15 residues long.

The genes are TRBV12-3 or TRBV12-4 and TRBJ1-2; D is ambiguous. The CDR3 has 12 amino acids. V dropped 2 bases and J dropped 8 bases, with 9 bases sitting between them. In DNA, the CDR3 is TGTGCCAGCAGTTTATCGAGGAACGGCTACACCTTC. It is translated as CASSLSRNGYTF.

This clonotype was observed a single time. This sequence joins TRBV4-2 and TRBJ2-7, with 11 bases identical to TRBD1. From germline, CDR1 is LGHNA and CDR2 YNFKEQ. This CDR3 is built from 15 residues. The J segment lost 3 bases and the V segment lost 2 bases, leaving 3 bases of the junction unmatched. The CDR3 spells CASSQPGTGGYEQYF. The CDR3 DNA sequence: TGTGCCAGCAGCCAACCCGGGACAGGGGGCTACGAGCAGTACTTC.

V usage is TRBV6-1 and J usage is TRBJ2-1; 9 bases line up with TRBD2. J was trimmed by 4 bases and V by 8 bases; bases with no gene match: 12. Germline-derived CDR1 and CDR2 are MNHNS and SASEGT. CDR3 length equals 16 residues. The CDR3 is CASGRLRTSEYNEQFF. CDR3 DNA: TGTGCCAGCGGCAGACTAAGGACTAGCGAATACAATGAGCAGTTCTTC.

The rearrangement links TRBV11-2 to TRBJ1-2, with D uncertain. The germline CDR1 and CDR2 sequences are SGHAT and FQNNGV. This CDR3 comprises 14 residues. V lost 1 base to trimming and J lost 4 bases, with 10 bases between them. The CDR3 DNA is TGTGCCAGCAGCTTAGTACGTGATACCTATGGCTACACCTTC. Translated, it gives CASSLVRDTYGYTF.